The 29 T cell receptor beta chains listed next were all sequenced from one sample in a study of blood T cells in healthy people across ages. The second PCR ran about 6 to 12 cycles with a sample-barcoded 5' primer and J-beta primers. In TCRdb, the 5' RACE reads were re-called with MiXCR into one record per CDR3 protein. The sample consists of 1 million or so distinct CDR3 sequences, around 45% of them appearing once. The sequencing input was blood. The source of these receptors is a woman aged 55-69 years in good health.

The J gene is TRBJ2-1, the V gene TRBV5-1; TRBD1 might be the D (5 bases). With 1 base removed from V and 5 bases from J, the gap between germline ends came to 16 bases. CDR1 and CDR2 (germline): SGHRS, YFSETQ. The CDR3 has 16 residues. In DNA form, the CDR3 reads TGCGCCAGCAGCTTGTTTCGGCCAGGGTCCCACAATGAGCAGTTCTTC. Translation gives CASSLFRPGSHNEQFF.

The rearrangement uses TRBV28 and TRBJ1-2; D is undetermined. The length of the CDR3 is 14 residues. The germline V and J ends were trimmed by 3 bases and 6 bases, with 14 bases remaining between them. CDR1 and CDR2 (germline): MDHEN, SYDVKM. The CDR3 is CASSFGGSVDGYTF. The CDR3 nucleotides read TGTGCCAGCAGTTTTGGCGGCTCGGTAGATGGCTACACCTTC.

This clonotype was detected only a few times. This chain links TRBV11-2 with TRBJ2-3; D perhaps matches TRBD2 (5 bases). Trimming removed 5 bases at V and 6 bases at J, with 9 bases between. The CDR3 totals 12 residues. The germline V gene encodes CDR1 SGHAT and CDR2 FQNNGV. CDR3 nucleotides: TGTGCCAGCAGCGACTACGGGGATACGCAGTATTTT. Translated: CASSDYGDTQYF.

The CDR3 DNA follows: TGTGCCAGCAGCCAAGCCCCGACAGGGGGAATCACAGATACGCAGTATTTT. Protein sequence: CASSQAPTGGITDTQYF. This chain joins TRBV14 and TRBJ2-3, with 9 bases fitting TRBD1. The CDR3 covers 17 residues. Germline CDR1 SGHDN, CDR2 FVKESK. The V and J ends lost 1 base and 2 bases, in that order; junction bases with no gene match: 7. Combining the CDR3 with reference TRBV14 and TRBJ2-3 gives the whole variable domain EAGVTQFPSHSVIEKGQTVTLRCDPISGHDNLYWYRRVMGKEIKFLLHFVKESKQDESGMPNNRFLAERTGGTYSTLKVQPAELEDSGVYFCASSQAPTGGITDTQYFGPGTRLTVL.

J is TRBJ2-1 and V is TRBV20-1; the D gene is possibly TRBD2 (6 bases). The V end was cut by 0 bases, the J end by 1 base, with 13 bases between. The CDR3 contains 16 residues. Germline V gene sequence: CDR1 DFQATT, CDR2 SNEGSKA (reference sequence). CDR3 DNA sequence: TGCAGTGCTAGAGATCGTAGCGGTGCGTCCTACAATGAGCAGTTCTTC. Translation: CSARDRSGASYNEQFF.

The gene calls are TRBV3-1 and TRBJ1-2; D not resolved. With 0 bases removed from V and 13 bases from J, the gap between germline ends came to 12 bases. Germline CDR1 reads LGHDT; CDR2 reads YNNKEL (reference sequence). The CDR3 totals 12 residues. Here the CDR3 reads CASSQDNDGLTF. CDR3 in DNA: TGTGCCAGCAGCCAAGATAACGACGGGCTCACCTTC.

The sample holds one count of this clonotype. A much bigger clone sits one base away, suggesting this may be a read error. The chain has TRBV20-1 and TRBJ2-7; D remains ambiguous. The CDR3 is 13 residues long. Per germline, CDR1 DFQATT and CDR2 SNEGSKA (reference sequence). The CDR3 sequence: CSAWSMSSYGQYF. CDR3 nucleotides: TGCAGTGCTTGGTCTATGAGCTCCTACGGGCAGTACTTC.

The chain employs TRBV2 and TRBJ2-5; possible D gene TRBD2, 5 bases. This CDR3 has 13 amino acids. CDR1 and CDR2 from the germline V gene are SNHLY and FYNNEI. V was shortened by 8 bases and J by 0 bases, with 10 bases between the two germline ends. The CDR3 spells CASGADYQETQYF. CDR3 coding DNA: TGTGCCAGCGGCGCGGACTACCAAGAGACCCAGTACTTC.

Only a few counts were recorded for this clonotype. The chain links TRBV28 to TRBJ2-7; 7 positions agree with TRBD1. The CDR3 runs to 19 residues. Germline V lookup: CDR1 MDHEN, CDR2 SYDVKM. Unmatched junction bases numbered 15, after V lost 1 base and J lost 0 bases. CDR3 loop: CASSLSGQNGTDFSYEQYF. As DNA, the CDR3 is TGTGCCAGCAGTTTATCAGGACAAAACGGGACAGACTTCTCCTACGAGCAGTACTTC.

The V gene is TRBV27, the J gene TRBJ2-5; a weak D match, TRBD1 (6 bases). This CDR3 is built from 14 residues. Germline CDR1 reads MNHEY; CDR2 reads SMNVEV (reference sequence). V lost 3 bases, J lost 11 bases, and 19 bases lay in between. The CDR3 protein is CASSFQGLTRKQYF. CDR3 nucleotides: TGTGCCAGCAGTTTTCAGGGGTTAACAAGGAAGCAGTACTTC.

The genes are TRBV14 and TRBJ1-2, with D possibly being TRBD1 (6 bases). The CDR3 spans 17 residues. CDR1 and CDR2 (germline): SGHDN, FVKESK. V lost 3 bases and J lost 5, with 22 bases in between. CDR3: CASSQYGTLNEQYGYTF. As DNA, the CDR3 is TGTGCCAGCAGCCAGTACGGGACACTCAACGAACAATATGGCTACACCTTC.

This clonotype was observed many times. V and J are TRBV9 and TRBJ2-5; D possibly uses TRBD1 or TRBD2 (5 bases each). The CDR3 has 14 residues. V was cut by 4 bases and J by 2 bases, with 12 bases left in between. Germline V gene lookup returns CDR1 SGDLS and CDR2 YYNGEE. CDR3 sequence (DNA): TGTGCCAGCAGCCCCTGGGACCCACAAGAGACCCAGTACTTC. Translated: CASSPWDPQETQYF.

The chain uses TRBV3-1 and TRBJ2-1; the D is unclear. V was cut by 1 base and J by 10 bases, with 8 bases left in between. This CDR3 region has 12 residues. Germline CDR1 is LGHDT and CDR2 is YNNKEL (reference sequence). CDR3 DNA: TGTGCCAGCAGCCAAGTCGAGCGCGAGCAGTTCTTC. This encodes CASSQVEREQFF.

The genes are TRBV30 and TRBJ1-1, with D perhaps TRBD1 (6 bases). The germline V gene encodes CDR1 GTSNPN and CDR2 SVGIG (reference sequence). CDR3 length equals 13 residues. V gave up 5 bases and J gave up 4 bases, with 14 bases separating them. The CDR3 loop is CAWDTGKGTEAFF. CDR3 in DNA: TGTGCCTGGGATACAGGGAAAGGCACTGAAGCTTTCTTT.

Here the CDR3 reads CASKDRGLGETQYF. The CDR3 DNA follows: TGTGCCAGCAAAGACAGGGGGCTTGGGGAGACCCAGTACTTC. The V call is TRBV2, the J call TRBJ2-5; 10 nucleotides match TRBD1. Losses at the gene ends were 7 bases for V and 5 bases for J; bases not matched to a gene: 7. Germline lookup yields CDR1 SNHLY and CDR2 FYNNEI. CDR3 size: 14 residues.

This clonotype was counted between two and nine times. Here the CDR3 reads CASSEEGTGHTEAFF. The CDR3 DNA follows: TGTGCCAGCAGTGAAGAGGGGACAGGGCACACTGAAGCTTTCTTT. J is TRBJ1-1 and V is TRBV6-1; 9 nucleotides agree with TRBD1. The CDR3 spans 15 residues. Unmatched junction bases numbered 3, after V lost 1 base and J lost 3 bases. The germline V gene has CDR1 MNHNS and CDR2 SASEGT.

This clonotype was seen ten or more times. V gene TRBV5-1 combines with J gene TRBJ2-7; a possible D gene is TRBD1 (5 bases). Per the germline V gene, CDR1 is SGHRS and CDR2 is YFSETQ. The CDR3 extends over 13 amino acids. V lost 3 bases to trimming and J lost 8 bases, with 15 bases between them. In nucleotides, the CDR3 is TGCGCCAGCAGCTGGGGATCAGGGTTACAGCAGTACTTC. It codes for CASSWGSGLQQYF.

The chain uses TRBV28 and TRBJ2-1; D call uncertain. Per the germline V gene, CDR1 is MDHEN and CDR2 is SYDVKM. The CDR3 consists of 13 residues. Trimming took off 6 bases at V and 3 bases at J, with 9 bases between the two ends. The CDR3 sequence is CASSLPNYNEQFF. The DNA for the CDR3 is TGTGCCAGCAGCCTGCCCAACTACAATGAGCAGTTCTTC. Looking up the rest from reference TRBV28 and TRBJ2-1 gives the full variable domain: DVKVTQSSRYLVKRTGEKVFLECVQDMDHENMFWYRQDPGLGLRLIYFSYDVKMKEKGDIPEGYSVSREKKERFSLILESASTNQTSMYLCASSLPNYNEQFFGPGTRLTVL.

V is TRBV15 and J is TRBJ2-5; no definite D call. This CDR3 is 15 amino acids long. Germline CDR1 and CDR2: LNHNV and YYDKDF (reference sequence). V dropped 0 bases and J dropped 2 bases, with 10 bases sitting between them. CDR3 in amino acids: CATSRDKTGQETQYF. The CDR3, as DNA: TGTGCCACCAGCAGAGATAAGACGGGTCAAGAGACCCAGTACTTC.

This clonotype was seen only a few times. This chain connects TRBV7-3 to TRBJ2-3, with D perhaps given as TRBD1 or TRBD2 (6 bases each). This CDR3 comprises 15 residues. The V gene's germline CDR1 is SGHTA and CDR2 FQGTGA. Trimming pared 5 bases from V and 4 bases from J, leaving 16 bases between. The CDR3 bases are TGTGCCAGCAGCCATGGGGGGCGTACATCAGATACGCAGTATTTT. Residues: CASSHGGRTSDTQYF.

This sequence joins TRBV12-3 or TRBV12-4 and TRBJ2-5; TRBD1 matches 8 bases. The CDR3 totals 15 residues. With 5 bases clipped from V and 3 bases from J, the junction kept 8 bases outside the gene matches. In DNA form, the CDR3 reads TGTGCCAGCAGTCCTCGACAGGGGCAAAAAGAGACCCAGTACTTC. It is translated as CASSPRQGQKETQYF.

J is TRBJ2-1 and V is TRBV20-1; 9 bases agree with TRBD2. CDR3 size: 14 residues. Germline V gene sequence: CDR1 DFQATT, CDR2 SNEGSKA (reference sequence). V lost 1 base and J lost 9; bases outside the gene matches: 7. The CDR3 DNA is TGCAGTGCTAGAGCCCCTACACTAGCGGGTGAGCAGTTCTTC. Translated: CSARAPTLAGEQFF.

The chain joins TRBV5-1 to TRBJ2-7; D may be TRBD1 or TRBD2 (6 bases each). Trimming pared 4 bases from V and 7 bases from J, leaving 21 bases between. The CDR3 consists of 15 residues. Germline CDR1 SGHRS, CDR2 YFSETQ. CDR3 in amino acids: CASSPAGQLNNEQYF. In DNA form, the CDR3 reads TGCGCCAGCAGCCCCGCGGGACAATTAAACAATGAGCAGTACTTC.

This clonotype was seen only a few times. V and J are TRBV5-1 and TRBJ2-1; D is possibly TRBD1 (6 bases). The CDR3 covers 14 residues. V lost 0 bases and J 7 bases, leaving 11 bases between the germline ends. Germline V lookup: CDR1 SGHRS, CDR2 YFSETQ. DNA of the CDR3: TGCGCCAGCAGCTTGGACAGGGTCGTGAATGAGCAGTTCTTC. Translated: CASSLDRVVNEQFF.

The V call is TRBV6-5, the J call TRBJ1-2, with D unresolved. This CDR3 is built from 15 residues. The germline V gene encodes CDR1 MNHEY and CDR2 SVGAGI. V dropped 2 bases and J dropped 8 bases, with 18 bases sitting between them. The CDR3 loop reads CASSYLQISNGGYTF. CDR3 in DNA: TGTGCCAGCAGTTACCTACAGATTTCCAACGGGGGCTACACCTTC.

The V and J genes are TRBV5-4 and TRBJ1-1; maybe TRBD1 (6 bases). There are 14 residues in the CDR3. V shed 4 bases and J shed 3 bases, with 13 bases lying between them. Germline V gene lookup returns CDR1 SGHNT and CDR2 YYREEE (reference sequence). This CDR3 is CASSAGQLDTEAFF. CDR3 sequence (DNA): TGTGCCAGCAGCGCAGGACAGCTGGACACTGAAGCTTTCTTT.

This clonotype was recorded a few times. V and J are TRBV29-1 and TRBJ2-7; 9 positions agree with TRBD1. V lost 0 bases to trimming and J lost 4 bases; unmatched junction nucleotides: 10. Germline V gene lookup returns CDR1 SQVTM and CDR2 ANQGSEA. CDR3 size: 16 residues. The CDR3 loop is CSVEDGTGTDWYEQYF. CDR3 bases: TGCAGCGTTGAAGATGGGACAGGGACCGATTGGTACGAGCAGTACTTC.

This chain connects TRBV5-1 to TRBJ1-1; tentative D call: TRBD1 (5 bases). The CDR3 has 16 amino acids. In germline, CDR1 is SGHRS, CDR2 YFSETQ. Trimming removed 0 bases from V and 1 base from J, with 13 bases in between. Here the CDR3 reads CASSLEAGRQNTEAFF. CDR3 bases: TGCGCCAGCAGCTTGGAGGCAGGGAGACAGAACACTGAAGCTTTCTTT.

Only one count was recorded for this clonotype. Mismatch with germline at one junction end may stem from a read error. This rearrangement joins TRBV9 to TRBJ2-3; 9 bases are a match to TRBD2. Germline CDR1 and CDR2: SGDLS and YYNGEE. The length of the CDR3 is 15 residues. This CDR3 is CAGSVVAGESDTQYF. The CDR3 region has the DNA TGTGCCGGCAGCGTAGTAGCGGGAGAATCAGATACGCAGTATTTT. The full variable domain, completed using reference TRBV9 and TRBJ2-3, is DSGVTQTPKHLITATGQRVTLRCSPRSGDLSVYWYQQSLDQGLQFLIQYYNGEERAKGNILERFSAQQFPDLHSELNLSSLELGDSALYFCAGSVVAGESDTQYFGPGTRLTVL.